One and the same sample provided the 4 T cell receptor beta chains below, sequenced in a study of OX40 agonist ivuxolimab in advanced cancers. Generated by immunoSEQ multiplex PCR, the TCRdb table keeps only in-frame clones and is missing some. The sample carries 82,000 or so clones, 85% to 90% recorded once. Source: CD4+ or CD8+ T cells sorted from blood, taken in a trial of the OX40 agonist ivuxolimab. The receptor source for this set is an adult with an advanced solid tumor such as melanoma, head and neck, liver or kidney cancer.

Written as DNA, the CDR3 is TGTGCCAGTAGTAATCGGCGGACAACTAATGAAAAACTGTTTTTT. It codes for CASSNRRTTNEKLFF. This chain joins TRBV19 and TRBJ1-4, with no clear D. Germline V CDR1 and CDR2: LNHDA, SQIVND (reference sequence). This CDR3 spans 15 amino acids. The germline V and J ends were trimmed by 4 bases and 0 bases, with 9 bases remaining between them.

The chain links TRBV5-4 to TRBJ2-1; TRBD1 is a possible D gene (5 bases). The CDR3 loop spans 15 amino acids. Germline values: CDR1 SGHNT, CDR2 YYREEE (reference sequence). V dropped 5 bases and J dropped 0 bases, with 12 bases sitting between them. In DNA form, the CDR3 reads TGTGCCAGCAGTCAGACAGCCAGCTCCTACAATGAGCAGTTCTTC. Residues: CASSQTASSYNEQFF.

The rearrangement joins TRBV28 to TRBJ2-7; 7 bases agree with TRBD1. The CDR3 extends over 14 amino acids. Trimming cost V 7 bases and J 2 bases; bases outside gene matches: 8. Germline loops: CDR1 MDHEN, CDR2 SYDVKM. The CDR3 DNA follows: TGTGCCAGCATTGAAGACAGGGCAGCCTACGAGCAGTACTTC. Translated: CASIEDRAAYEQYF.

Written as DNA, the CDR3 is TGTGCCAGCAGTGGATCGCCAGGTCAAGAGACCCAGTACTTC. This gives the protein CASSGSPGQETQYF. J is TRBJ2-5 and V is TRBV2; D is undetermined. V was trimmed by 4 bases and J by 2 bases, leaving 11 bases between them. Germline V gene data show CDR1 as SNHLY and CDR2 as FYNNEI. CDR3 length: 14 residues.